This T cell receptor (beta chain) was sequenced for a study of early stage breast cancer tumors. Study-wide background: Among approximately 12 ER+/PR+/HER2- tumors, eight were ductal, four lobular. Average read coverage per sample was 7.5 to 10-fold. Notes on the study in general: Commonly generated sequences made up most enriched TCRB sequences shared between patients. Compared with adjacent normal breast tissue, tumors showed around 2.5-fold greater T cell density and higher clonality.

Assay used: immunoSEQ multiplex PCR; TCRdb lists only in-frame clones, some missing. The table has 51,000 or so clones, around 83% seen once. The CDR3 has 14 amino acids. Looked up from germline, CDR1 is MGHRA and CDR2 is YSYEKL. The V and J ends lost 0 bases and 2 bases respectively, with 7 bases between them. This clone was found once. No antigen is known for it. This chain links TRBV4-1 with TRBJ2-5; TRBD1 is a possible D gene (5 bases). The sequencing input was blood. The source is a person between 50 and 60 years old with breast cancer. Written as DNA, the CDR3 is TGCGCCAGCAGCCAAGATAGGGGTCAAGAGACCCAGTACTTC. Its translation is CASSQDRGQETQYF.